A single T cell receptor (beta chain) is shown here with its context. Its antigen is unidentified. These data come from a study of cytomegalovirus exposure and HLA in healthy donors. Across the whole study: T cells numbering approximately 170 million yielded some 110 million unique TCR beta sequences in an earlier analysis. General study results and limits: TRBV6-2, TRBV6-3 and other indistinguishable V segments were excluded.

It was with 60 Vbeta and 13 Jbeta primers that the PCR ran. Here immunoSEQ multiplex PCR was the method, and the copy in TCRdb shows in-frame clones only, minus some. The repertoire consists of around 140,000 clones, with roughly 80% occurring once and the leading ten covering roughly 8.2%. This CDR3 region has 14 residues. CDR1 and CDR2 (germline): MNHEY, SVGAGI. V lost 1 base to trimming and J lost 1 base; unmatched junction nucleotides: 1. Material for sequencing was PBMCs. This receptor was obtained from a woman aged 45-65 years in good health and CMV-seropositive. V gene TRBV6-5 combines with J gene TRBJ2-7, with TRBD1 identical over 7 bases. As DNA, the CDR3 is TGTGCCAGCAGTTACTTACAGGGGTCCTACGAGCAGTACTTC. This encodes CASSYLQGSYEQYF.